Each of the 3 T cell receptor beta chains below was sequenced from the same sample in a study of cytomegalovirus exposure and HLA in healthy donors. Amplification used 60 Vbeta primers and 13 Jbeta primers. The assay was immunoSEQ multiplex PCR, and TCRdb's table has in-frame clones only and misses some. The table includes 200,000 or so clones, about 75% detected once. Sequencing input: PBMCs. These receptor sequences come from a man in his late teens or twenties in good health and CMV-seronegative.

The CDR3 sequence: CASRARVSHEQYF. Here the CDR3 DNA reads TGTGCCAGCAGGGCCAGGGTAAGCCACGAGCAGTACTTC. The chain employs TRBV7-8 and TRBJ2-7; D perhaps matches TRBD1 (5 bases). V lost 6 bases to trimming and J lost 5 bases, with 14 bases between them. Per germline, CDR1 SGHVS and CDR2 FQNEAQ. This CDR3 comprises 13 residues.

The CDR3: CASSFNLAGGYEQFF. As DNA, the CDR3 is TGTGCCAGCAGTTTTAATCTAGCGGGAGGGTATGAGCAGTTCTTC. The V call is TRBV28, the J call TRBJ2-1; TRBD2 matches at 12 bases. V trimming: 3 bases; J trimming: 8 bases; junction bases outside the gene matches: 5. The CDR3 has 15 residues. The germline CDR1 and CDR2 sequences are MDHEN and SYDVKM. Together with reference TRBV28 and TRBJ2-1, the CDR3 gives the full variable domain: DVKVTQSSRYLVKRTGEKVFLECVQDMDHENMFWYRQDPGLGLRLIYFSYDVKMKEKGDIPEGYSVSREKKERFSLILESASTNQTSMYLCASSFNLAGGYEQFFGPGTRLTVL.

The gene calls are TRBV9 and TRBJ1-4, with 9 nucleotides matching TRBD1. The CDR3 is made up of 14 amino acids. CDR1 is SGDLS and CDR2 is YYNGEE in the germline V gene. With V trimmed by 3 bases and J by 4 bases, 1 base remained unmatched. CDR3 DNA sequence: TGTGCCAGCAGCGGGGGACAGGGTAATGAAAAACTGTTTTTT. It is translated as CASSGGQGNEKLFF. The full variable domain, in which reference TRBV9 and TRBJ1-4 provide the parts outside the CDR3, is DSGVTQTPKHLITATGQRVTLRCSPRSGDLSVYWYQQSLDQGLQFLIQYYNGEERAKGNILERFSAQQFPDLHSELNLSSLELGDSALYFCASSGGQGNEKLFFGSGTQLSVL.